This entry describes one T cell receptor (beta chain). The sample holds one count of this clone. No cognate antigen has been identified for it. No qualities accompany the bases; no much larger clone lies one base away. Ends trimmed: V by 4 bases, J by 0 bases; bases unmatched to a gene: 10. The CDR3 goes from the cysteine to the phenylalanine over 18 residues. Just the 54-base CDR3 DNA is kept, in frame starting at base 1. Based on the germline V gene, the CDR1 and CDR2 sequences are MDHEN and SYDVKM. Library creation used the immunoSEQ multiplex PCR assay. TCRdb retrieved this table from immuneACCESS and kept in-frame rearrangements only. Not all clones are present; in checked studies, unresolved V genes account for under half, and no reason is known for the remainder. The sample yields 150,000 or so clones; approximately 90% were counted once. The ten largest clones take up less than 0.75% of the sample.

This sample stems from a study of control samples from healthy donors and cancer patients (dated by TCRdb to between 2020 and 2021). The chain couples TRBV28 to TRBJ1-3; 9 central nucleotides agree with TRBD1. This sequence originates from a woman aged 30 to 39 in good health. The sequencing input was blood. CDR3 loop: CASSSLRDRDASGNTIYF. Read as DNA, the sequence is TGTGCCAGCAGTTCACTACGGGACAGGGACGCCTCTGGAAACACCATATATTTT.